The clone carrying this T cell receptor (beta chain) occurred a few times. Its antigen is currently unknown. With 4 bases removed from V and 5 bases from J, the gap between germline ends came to 17 bases. Looked up from germline, CDR1 is SGHTA and CDR2 is FQGTGA. This CDR3 spans 15 amino acids. This specimen comes from a study of early T cells in non-severe SARS-CoV-2 infection. Study-wide background: Unsorted whole blood bulk RNA was sequenced, with unpaired chains. Study-wide results and caveats: Sequences matched to VDJdb favored anti-spike CD8 responses, while private and CD4 specificities were missed.

Individually, cDNA molecules had unique molecular identifiers attached to them. TCRdb re-derived calls from the 5' RACE reads in MiXCR, one entry per CDR3 protein. Found here are under 75,000 distinct CDR3 sequences, about 13% of them singletons; the top ten hold approximately 9.6%. This sequence originates from an adult who was a healthcare worker with PCR-confirmed SARS-CoV-2 infection or an uninfected control (not recorded which). The V gene is TRBV7-3, the J gene TRBJ1-1; possibly TRBD1 for D (5 bases). The sample comprised whole blood. CDR3 protein: CASSSGGGVRTEAFF. The DNA of the CDR3 is TGTGCCAGCAGCTCCGGTGGGGGGGTGAGGACTGAAGCTTTCTTT.